This record looks at one T cell receptor beta chain sequence and its context. This clone's antigen is unknown. Base qualities are not at hand, and no much larger clone is one base apart. RNA was extracted using the RNeasy kit, and about 0.45 to 1 ug of the RNA was reverse transcribed with random hexamers. The immunoSEQ multiplex PCR assay, covering 54 Vbeta and 13 Jbeta segments, was used to amplify TCR beta CDR3 regions. PCR amplification bias was corrected using a synthetic template baseline for primer optimization and computational correction. The study's processing was this. Reads were assigned to V, D and J genes according to IMGT and analyzed in immunoSEQ Analyzer, with only productive sequences retained. Clonality was calculated as one minus the Shannon entropy normalized by log2 of the number of productive unique sequences. Public and private clones were assessed among the 100 most prevalent clones of each patient and control. Clones were defined as Susac-specific when absent from the healthy and MS cohorts, from 1052 published viral clones and from other ImmuneACCESS disease sequences. TCRdb's own reprocessing of the public reads used fastp at Q25 and MiXCR and kept productive beta chains. For every CDR3 protein sequence, its rows merge into one entry that carries the most common genes and DNA. These V and J calls derive from TCRdb rather than the authors' analysis. Across this sample there are about 130,000 distinct CDR3 sequences, with over 90% seen only once. Clones ranked in the top ten supply approximately 0.18% of the sample.

The data originate from a study of CD8 T cells in Susac syndrome (dated by TCRdb to between 2017 and 2020). Turning to the overall study: Among the Susac syndrome patients who were sequenced, clinically active disease was present in more than five and clinical remission was observed in fewer than 10. At blood withdrawal, Susac syndrome patients were therapy-naive, treated with corticosteroids (with IVIg additionally given to some), or treated with IVIg alone. The study used repertoire sequencing to test whether antigen drove CD8+ T cell activation and differentiation in Susac syndrome. CD8+ T cell repertoire clonality was compared between 11 to 12 healthy donors, some 14 Susac syndrome patients and around 15 multiple sclerosis patients. Study-wide conclusions, independent of this receptor: In the total CD8+ and CD8+ TEMRA repertoires, about 16 and five Susac-specific public clones, respectively, were identified. The number of individuals in the TCR sequencing and HLA analysis was acknowledged as relatively small. Susac syndrome CD8+ repertoires showed clonal expansion, highest in CD8+ TEMRA cells and greater in clinically active than remitting patients.

The CDR1 and CDR2 encoded by the germline V gene are SGHDT and YYEEEE. The CDR3 holds 16 amino acids from the cysteine to the phenylalanine. The retained sequence is limited to the CDR3, 48 bases, with the frame set at the first base. At the junction V is shortened by 4 bases and J by 5 bases; bases outside the gene matches: 8. Peripheral blood CD8+ and CD4+ T cells from healthy donors, Susac syndrome patients and multiple sclerosis patients were profiled using high-throughput TCR beta sequencing. The Susac syndrome patients fulfilled recently defined diagnostic criteria for either definite or probable disease. Bulk CD8+ and CD4+ T cells were purified by magnetic negative isolation, whereas CD8+ TEMRA cells were enriched by FACS. Blood was drawn into EDTA tubes, processed within 24 hours, and PBMCs were isolated by density gradient centrifugation. PBMCs intended for TCR sequencing were cryopreserved in liquid nitrogen and thawed later in a water bath at 37 degrees C. Purity of sorted or isolated CD4+, CD8+ and CD8+ TEMRA cells was at least 90%.

Source material: CD8+ T cells from PBMCs. The source is a human donor with Susac syndrome. Recombination joined TRBV5-6 with TRBJ2-1; 11 of the junction bases match TRBD2. DNA sequence: TGTGCCAGCAGCCTACTACTAGCGGGAGACCACAATGAGCAGTTCTTC. The encoded protein is CASSLLLAGDHNEQFF.